This T cell receptor beta chain was recorded in a study of blood T cell repertoires in COVID-19. Study context: Sites in the United States, Italy and Spain provided acute and convalescent COVID-19 samples. Sources were T cells, B-cell-depleted T cells, or PBMCs; the material itself was cDNA or gDNA.

In the study's own analysis: Estimation of nucleated cell counts relied on the amplification of reference gene primers. Only in-frame clones appear in the TCRdb table, and some are missing; sequencing was by immunoSEQ multiplex PCR. The DNA gave D and trimming, while V, J and clone size come from that table. The repertoire holds about 370,000 clones, with about 90% as singletons. This clone was detected only a few times. Patients at the Seattle site were enrolled during active infection and followed longitudinally. The receptor was derived from a woman in her thirties with COVID-19, enrolled during active disease. Sequenced sample: peripheral blood.

The CDR3 nucleotides read TGTGCCAGCAGTGAGCTCCAGACCCAGTACTTC. It encodes CASSELQTQYF. The chain uses TRBV7-9 and TRBJ2-5; D not certain. CDR1 is SEHNR, CDR2 FQNEAQ, per germline (reference sequence). The CDR3 contains 11 residues. The germline V and J ends were trimmed by 6 bases and 6 bases, with 8 bases remaining between them.